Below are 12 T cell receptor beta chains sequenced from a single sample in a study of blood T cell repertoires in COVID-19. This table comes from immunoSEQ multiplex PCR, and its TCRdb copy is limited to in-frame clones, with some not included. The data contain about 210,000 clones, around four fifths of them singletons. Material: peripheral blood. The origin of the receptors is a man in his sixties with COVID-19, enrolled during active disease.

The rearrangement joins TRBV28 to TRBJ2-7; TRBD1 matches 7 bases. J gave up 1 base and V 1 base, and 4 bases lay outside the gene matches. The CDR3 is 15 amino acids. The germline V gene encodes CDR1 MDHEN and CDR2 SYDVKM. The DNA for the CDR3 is TGTGCCAGCAGTTTATTGCCAGGGGGATCCTACGAGCAGTACTTC. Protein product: CASSLLPGGSYEQYF. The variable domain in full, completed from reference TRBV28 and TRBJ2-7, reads DVKVTQSSRYLVKRTGEKVFLECVQDMDHENMFWYRQDPGLGLRLIYFSYDVKMKEKGDIPEGYSVSREKKERFSLILESASTNQTSMYLCASSLLPGGSYEQYFGPGTRLTVT.

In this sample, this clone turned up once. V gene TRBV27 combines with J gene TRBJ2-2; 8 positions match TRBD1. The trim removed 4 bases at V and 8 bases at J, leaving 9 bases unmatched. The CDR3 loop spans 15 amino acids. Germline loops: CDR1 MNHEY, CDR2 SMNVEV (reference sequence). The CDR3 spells CASSSPHGQGGELFF. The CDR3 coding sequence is TGTGCCAGCAGTTCACCGCACGGACAGGGAGGGGAGCTGTTTTTT.

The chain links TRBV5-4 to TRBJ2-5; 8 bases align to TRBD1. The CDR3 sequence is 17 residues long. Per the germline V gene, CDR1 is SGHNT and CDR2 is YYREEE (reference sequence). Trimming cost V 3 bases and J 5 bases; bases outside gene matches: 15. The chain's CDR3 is CASSYKGTGGGRETQYF. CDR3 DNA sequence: TGTGCCAGCAGCTACAAAGGAACAGGGGGAGGTAGGGAGACCCAGTACTTC.

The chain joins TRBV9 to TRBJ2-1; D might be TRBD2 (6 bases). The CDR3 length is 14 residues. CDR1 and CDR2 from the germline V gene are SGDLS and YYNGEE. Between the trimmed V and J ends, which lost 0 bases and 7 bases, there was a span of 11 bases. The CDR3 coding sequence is TGTGCCAGCAGCGTAGTGGGGGGAGAGAATGAGCAGTTCTTC. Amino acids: CASSVVGGENEQFF.

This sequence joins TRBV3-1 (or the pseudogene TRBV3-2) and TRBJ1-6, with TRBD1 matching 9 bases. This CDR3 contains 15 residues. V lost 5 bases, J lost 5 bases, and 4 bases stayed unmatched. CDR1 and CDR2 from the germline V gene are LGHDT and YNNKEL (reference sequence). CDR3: CASSAQGANNSPLHF. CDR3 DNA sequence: TGTGCCAGCAGCGCACAGGGGGCGAATAATTCACCCCTCCACTTT.

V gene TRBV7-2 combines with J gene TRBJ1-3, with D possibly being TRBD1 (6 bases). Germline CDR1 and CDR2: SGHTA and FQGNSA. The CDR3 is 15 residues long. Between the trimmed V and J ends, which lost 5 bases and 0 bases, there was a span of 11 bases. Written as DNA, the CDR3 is TGTGCCAGCAGCCCACGGGACATCTCTGGAAACACCATATATTTT. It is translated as CASSPRDISGNTIYF.

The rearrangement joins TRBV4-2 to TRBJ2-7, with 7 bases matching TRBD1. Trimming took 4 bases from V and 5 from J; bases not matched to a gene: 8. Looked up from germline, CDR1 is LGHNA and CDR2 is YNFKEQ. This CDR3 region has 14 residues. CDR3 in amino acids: CASSPEDRRNEQYF. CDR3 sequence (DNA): TGTGCCAGCAGCCCCGAGGACAGGAGGAACGAGCAGTACTTC.

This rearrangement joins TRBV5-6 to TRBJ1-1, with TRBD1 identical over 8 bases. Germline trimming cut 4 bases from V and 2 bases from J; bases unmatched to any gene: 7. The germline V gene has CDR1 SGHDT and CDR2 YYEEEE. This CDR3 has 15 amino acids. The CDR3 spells CASSLRTGRNTEAFF. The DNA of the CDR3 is TGTGCCAGCAGCCTACGGACAGGGAGAAACACTGAAGCTTTCTTT. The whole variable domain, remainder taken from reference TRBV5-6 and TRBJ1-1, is DAGVTQSPTHLIKTRGQQVTLRCSPKSGHDTVSWYQQALGQGPQFIFQYYEEEERQRGNFPDRFSGHQFPNYSSELNVNALLLGDSALYLCASSLRTGRNTEAFFGQGTRLTVV.

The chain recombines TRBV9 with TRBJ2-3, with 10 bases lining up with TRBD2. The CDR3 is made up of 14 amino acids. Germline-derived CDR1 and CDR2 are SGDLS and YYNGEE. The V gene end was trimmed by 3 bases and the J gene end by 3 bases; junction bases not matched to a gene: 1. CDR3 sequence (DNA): TGTGCCAGCAGCGCTAGCGGGAGAACAGATACGCAGTATTTT. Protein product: CASSASGRTDTQYF. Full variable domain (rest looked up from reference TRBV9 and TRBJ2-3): DSGVTQTPKHLITATGQRVTLRCSPRSGDLSVYWYQQSLDQGLQFLIQYYNGEERAKGNILERFSAQQFPDLHSELNLSSLELGDSALYFCASSASGRTDTQYFGPGTRLTVL.

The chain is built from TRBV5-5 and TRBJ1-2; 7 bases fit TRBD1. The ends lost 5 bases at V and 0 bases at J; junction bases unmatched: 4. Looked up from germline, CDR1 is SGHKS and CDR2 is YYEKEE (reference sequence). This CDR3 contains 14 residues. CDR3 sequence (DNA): TGTGCCAGCAGTTGGGACAGACCTAACTATGGCTACACCTTC. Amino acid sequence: CASSWDRPNYGYTF. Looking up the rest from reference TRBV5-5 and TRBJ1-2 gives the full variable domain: DAGVTQSPTHLIKTRGQQVTLRCSPISGHKSVSWYQQVLGQGPQFIFQYYEKEERGRGNFPDRFSARQFPNYSSELNVNALLLGDSALYLCASSWDRPNYGYTFGSGTRLTVV.

CDR3 protein: CASSLTEYNEQFF. The CDR3 region has the DNA TGTGCCAGCAGCCTGACAGAGTACAATGAGCAGTTCTTC. The chain employs TRBV5-5 and TRBJ2-1; TRBD1 might be the D (5 bases). This CDR3 has 13 residues. Trimming cost V 4 bases and J 4 bases, with 9 bases left between them. CDR1 SGHKS and CDR2 YYEKEE come from the germline V gene (reference sequence). Filled out from reference TRBV5-5 and TRBJ2-1, the complete variable domain reads DAGVTQSPTHLIKTRGQQVTLRCSPISGHKSVSWYQQVLGQGPQFIFQYYEKEERGRGNFPDRFSARQFPNYSSELNVNALLLGDSALYLCASSLTEYNEQFFGPGTRLTVL.

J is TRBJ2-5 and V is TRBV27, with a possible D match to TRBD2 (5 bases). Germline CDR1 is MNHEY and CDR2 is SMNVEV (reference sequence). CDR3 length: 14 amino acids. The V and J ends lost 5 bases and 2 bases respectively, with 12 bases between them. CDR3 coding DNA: TGTGCCAGCAGTCCGAGGGTGGGTCAAGAGACCCAGTACTTC. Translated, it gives CASSPRVGQETQYF.